This T cell receptor (beta chain) was recovered during a study of radiotherapy plus CTLA-4 blockade in lung cancer. Study-wide background: Disease control was present in 30% to 35% of patients, and objective responses in approximately 19%.

The study, taken as a whole, reports: Expansion of tumor-derived TCR clones was observed in blood after radiotherapy plus ipilimumab. The authors reported that early blood T cell clone dynamics, with interferon-beta, best predicted response.

Using immunoSEQ multiplex PCR, the repertoire was profiled, and TCRdb retains in-frame clones only, with some absent. The sample records roughly 88,000 clones, 83% being singletons. Alongside CTLA-4 blockade with ipilimumab, patients with chemo-refractory metastatic non-small-cell lung cancer received focal radiation. For this clone: What it binds is unknown.

The sequence derives from a human donor with non-small cell lung cancer who had stable disease on radiotherapy plus ipilimumab. The sequenced sample was peripheral blood, obtained from a patient treated with radiotherapy plus ipilimumab.

CDR3 DNA: TGTGCCAGCAGTTACTGGGGACAGGGGTCCCAAGAGACCCAGTACTTC. Its protein is CASSYWGQGSQETQYF. This rearrangement joins TRBV6-6 to TRBJ2-5, with TRBD1 matching 10 bases. CDR3 length equals 16 residues. The germline V gene encodes CDR1 MNHNY and CDR2 SVGAGI (reference sequence). V lost 1 base and J lost 1; bases outside the gene matches: 3.